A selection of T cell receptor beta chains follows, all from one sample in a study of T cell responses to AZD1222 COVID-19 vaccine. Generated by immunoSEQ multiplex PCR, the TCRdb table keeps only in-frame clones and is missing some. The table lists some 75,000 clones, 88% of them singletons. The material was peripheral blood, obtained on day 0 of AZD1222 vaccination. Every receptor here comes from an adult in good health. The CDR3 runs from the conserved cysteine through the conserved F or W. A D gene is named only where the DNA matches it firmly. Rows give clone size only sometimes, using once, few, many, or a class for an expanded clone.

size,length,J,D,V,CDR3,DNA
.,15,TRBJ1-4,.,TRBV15,CATSRDVSLSEKLFF,TGTGCCACCAGCAGAGATGTCTCCTTAAGTGAAAAACTGTTTTTT
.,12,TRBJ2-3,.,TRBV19,CASRQSGDTQYF,TGTGCCAGCCGACAGTCCGGGGATACGCAGTATTTT
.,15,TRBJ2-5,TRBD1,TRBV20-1,CSASWTGGNQETQYF,TGCAGTGCTAGTTGGACAGGCGGAAACCAAGAGACCCAGTACTTC
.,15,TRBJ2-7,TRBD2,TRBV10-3,CAISEGLAGGYEQYF,TGTGCCATCAGTGAGGGACTAGCGGGAGGATACGAGCAGTACTTC
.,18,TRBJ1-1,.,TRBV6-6,CASSRPGFPSGMNTEAFF,TGTGCCAGCAGTCGACCCGGGTTCCCCTCTGGAATGAACACTGAAGCTTTCTTT
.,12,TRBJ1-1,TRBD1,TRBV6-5,CASRTRGGVEFF,TGTGCCAGCAGAACCCGAGGGGGCGTCGAATTCTTT
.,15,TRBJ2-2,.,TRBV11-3,CASSLGEGMAGELFF,TGTGCCAGCAGCTTAGGGGAAGGGATGGCCGGGGAGCTGTTTTTT
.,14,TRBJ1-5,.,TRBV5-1,CASSLGSGSQPQHF,TGCGCCAGCAGCCTCGGGTCGGGGAGTCAGCCCCAGCATTTT
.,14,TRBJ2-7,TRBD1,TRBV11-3,CASSPGTGAYEQYF,TGTGCCAGCAGCCCCGGGACAGGGGCGTACGAGCAGTACTTC
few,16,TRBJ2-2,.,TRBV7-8,CASAVARRMNTGELFF,TGTGCCAGCGCGGTGGCGCGACGGATGAACACCGGGGAGCTGTTTTTT
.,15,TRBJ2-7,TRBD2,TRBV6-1,CASSESGLVSNEQYF,TGTGCCAGCAGTGAATCTGGACTAGTTTCCAACGAGCAGTACTTC
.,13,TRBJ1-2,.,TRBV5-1,CASSLAQNYGYTF,TGCGCCAGCAGCTTGGCCCAGAACTATGGCTACACCTTC
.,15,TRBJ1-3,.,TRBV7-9,CASSLNTGGGNTIYF,TGTGCCAGCAGCTTAAACACTGGCGGGGGAAACACCATATATTTT
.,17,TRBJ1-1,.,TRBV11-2,CASSLGGVALTGTEAFF,TGTGCCAGCAGCTTGGGCGGGGTGGCACTAACCGGCACTGAAGCTTTCTTT
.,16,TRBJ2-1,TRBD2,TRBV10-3,CAISESGLAGYNEQFF,TGTGCCATCAGTGAGTCGGGACTAGCGGGCTACAATGAGCAGTTCTTC
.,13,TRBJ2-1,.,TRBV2,CASSDRTSDEQFF,TGTGCCAGCAGTGACAGGACAAGCGATGAGCAGTTCTTC
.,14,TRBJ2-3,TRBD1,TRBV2,CASRTRGHTDTQYF,TGTGCCAGCAGGACGAGGGGGCACACAGATACGCAGTATTTT
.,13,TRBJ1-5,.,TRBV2,CASSEGGARPQHF,TGTGCCAGCAGTGAAGGCGGGGCGCGGCCCCAGCATTTT
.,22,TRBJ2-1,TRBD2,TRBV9,CASSGRPPTLAGVGLGYNEQFF,TGTGCCAGCAGCGGGAGACCCCCCACTCTAGCGGGAGTCGGACTAGGCTACAATGAGCAGTTCTTC
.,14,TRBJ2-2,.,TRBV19,CASIGGRKTGELFF,TGTGCCAGTATCGGAGGGAGAAAAACCGGGGAGCTGTTTTTT